Presented here are 21 T cell receptor beta chains from one specimen sequenced in a study of vaccination and CD4 T cells after COVID-19. The treatment was: 10-day PBMC culture with coronavirus spike peptide pools or control peptides (ViraFEST assay). The assay that was used to sequence DNA from cultured CD4+ T cells was the Oncomine TCR Beta short-read assay. TCRdb processed the PCR reads anew with MiXCR; each CDR3 protein has one entry. The sample holds about 20,000 distinct CDR3 sequences, around two fifths seen once. No antigen has been assigned to these receptors. Sequencing was done on a sample of CD4+ T cells from blood, cultured in vitro. These receptors originate from a human donor who had recovered from COVID-19.

The V and J genes are TRBV6-5 and TRBJ2-3; D is unclear. CDR3 size: 13 residues. Germline V gene data show CDR1 as MNHEY and CDR2 as SVGAGI. Trimming took off 4 bases at V and 4 bases at J, with 9 bases between the two ends. CDR3 nucleotides: TGTGCCAGCAGTTTCCAAAGCTCAGATACGCAGTATTTT. This translates into CASSFQSSDTQYF.

This clonotype turned up a few times. The V gene is TRBV10-1, the J gene TRBJ2-3, with D uncertain. Germline-derived CDR1 and CDR2 are WNHNN and SYGVQD (reference sequence). Trimming stripped 5 bases from V and 6 bases from J, with 15 bases between. There are 14 residues in the CDR3. The CDR3 DNA sequence: TGCGCCAGCAGTCCCGACACGTTGTCGGATACGCAGTATTTT. It translates to CASSPDTLSDTQYF.

The CDR3 nucleotides read TGTGCCAGTAGGTTAGCGGGGGCGGGCACCGGGGAGCTGTTTTTT. Its translation: CASRLAGAGTGELFF. This chain joins TRBV19 and TRBJ2-2, with 9 bases lining up with TRBD2. There are 15 residues in the CDR3. Germline lookup yields CDR1 LNHDA and CDR2 SQIVND (reference sequence). V lost 6 bases and J lost 4; bases outside the gene matches: 6.

This clonotype was seen once. V usage is TRBV7-3 and J usage is TRBJ2-5; 8 bases agree with TRBD2. J lost 2 bases, V lost 5 bases, and 4 bases had no gene match. The germline V gene has CDR1 SGHTA and CDR2 FQGTGA. This CDR3 contains 14 residues. In DNA form, the CDR3 reads TGTGCCAGCAGCCGGGGGGGGTCACAAGAGACCCAGTACTTC. It codes for CASSRGGSQETQYF.

The chain combines TRBV11-2 with TRBJ2-7; D gene unclear. V was cut by 4 bases and J by 2 bases, with 6 bases left in between. Per the germline V gene, CDR1 is SGHAT and CDR2 is FQNNGV. The CDR3 contains 12 residues. CDR3 region: CASSSNPYEQYF. The DNA for the CDR3 is TGTGCCAGCAGCTCAAACCCCTACGAGCAGTACTTC.

V and J are TRBV6-1 and TRBJ2-7, with D possibly called TRBD1 or TRBD2 (6 bases each). V was clipped by 6 bases and J by 7 bases, with 16 bases between them. The CDR3 length is 13 residues. The germline gives CDR1 MNHNS, CDR2 SASEGT. CDR3 coding DNA: TGTGCCAGCAGGACGACAGGAGGGTTGGAGCAGTACTTC. This sequence encodes CASRTTGGLEQYF.

The chain joins TRBV6-4 to TRBJ1-2; D is perhaps TRBD1 (5 bases). CDR1 and CDR2 from the germline V gene are MRHNA and SNTAGT. The V end was cut by 7 bases, the J end by 4 bases, with 13 bases between. This CDR3 spans 13 amino acids. This CDR3 reads CASNMDTVYGYTF. In nucleotides, the CDR3 is TGTGCCAGCAATATGGACACAGTCTATGGCTACACCTTC.

This clonotype has just a few counts. This chain joins TRBV6-4 and TRBJ2-1, with 7 bases matching TRBD2. The length of the CDR3 is 16 residues. CDR1 and CDR2 from the germline V gene are MRHNA and SNTAGT. Trimming removed 4 bases from V and 1 base from J; junction bases left unmatched: 7. DNA of the CDR3: TGTGCCAGCAGTGGACTAGCTGCAGCATCCTACAATGAGCAGTTCTTC. Residues: CASSGLAAASYNEQFF.

The V and J genes are TRBV4-2 and TRBJ2-3; D possibly corresponds to TRBD2 (5 bases). V was clipped by 0 bases and J by 4 bases, with 8 bases between them. The germline V gene encodes CDR1 LGHNA and CDR2 YNFKEQ. This CDR3 region has 14 residues. The DNA of the CDR3 is TGTGCCAGCAGCCAAGAGGTTAGCGCAGATACGCAGTATTTT. Protein sequence: CASSQEVSADTQYF.

This clonotype showed up just a few times. The chain employs TRBV6-5 and TRBJ1-4; 8 nucleotides align to TRBD1. The CDR3 totals 16 residues. The V gene end was trimmed by 2 bases and the J gene end by 5 bases; junction bases not matched to a gene: 7. The germline CDR1 and CDR2 sequences are MNHEY and SVGAGI. DNA for the CDR3: TGTGCCAGCAGTTACCCCCTGGGACAGGAAAATGAAAAACTGTTTTTT. Translated, it gives CASSYPLGQENEKLFF.

The chain combines TRBV21-1 with TRBJ2-7. TRBV21-1 is deemed a pseudogene. The CDR3 totals 13 residues. This CDR3 reads CASSNGGCYEQYF. Here the CDR3 DNA reads TGTGCCAGCAGCAACGGAGGCTGCTACGAGCAGTACTTC.

J is TRBJ2-5 and V is TRBV7-8; TRBD2 agrees at 8 bases. The CDR3 consists of 15 residues. Germline CDR1 is SGHVS and CDR2 is FQNEAQ. J lost 4 bases, V lost 1 base, and 5 bases had no gene match. CDR3: CASSLGSAGGETQYF. The CDR3 coding sequence is TGTGCCAGCAGCTTAGGTTCCGCGGGGGGAGAGACCCAGTACTTC.

This sequence joins TRBV2 and TRBJ2-7, with 8 bases fitting TRBD1. The germline V gene encodes CDR1 SNHLY and CDR2 FYNNEI. The V gene end was trimmed by 3 bases and the J gene end by 1 base; junction bases not matched to a gene: 5. The CDR3 extends over 15 amino acids. CDR3 sequence (DNA): TGTGCCAGCAGTGAGGTGGGACAGGTTTCCTACGAGCAGTACTTC. This translates into CASSEVGQVSYEQYF.

A few counts support this clonotype. This chain connects TRBV2 to TRBJ2-1; D is unclear. Germline assignment: CDR1 SNHLY and CDR2 FYNNEI. The CDR3 runs 11 residues. V gave up 5 bases and J gave up 3 bases, with 2 bases separating them. As DNA, the CDR3 is TGTGCCAGCAGTAACTACAATGAGCAGTTCTTC. Its translation: CASSNYNEQFF.

Only a few counts were recorded for this clonotype. This chain links TRBV25-1 with TRBJ2-5, with a tentative D call TRBD1 (5 bases). Trimming took off 4 bases at V and 5 bases at J, with 14 bases between the two ends. The CDR3 length is 14 residues. The germline V gene encodes CDR1 MGHDK and CDR2 SYGVNS. This CDR3 reads CASSGTQGMETQYF. CDR3 nucleotide sequence: TGTGCCAGCAGTGGGACGCAGGGAATGGAGACCCAGTACTTC.

V usage is TRBV20-1 and J usage is TRBJ1-1, with 7 bases matching TRBD1. CDR1 is DFQATT and CDR2 is SNEGSKA in the germline V gene (reference sequence). CDR3 length: 11 residues. V was clipped by 6 bases and J by 10 bases; unmatched bases: 8. The DNA for the CDR3 is TGCAGTGCAAAACTGAACAGGGGAGCTTTCTTT. Its protein product is CSAKLNRGAFF.

This clonotype was recorded once. The V call is TRBV2, the J call TRBJ2-1; the match to TRBD1 covers 8 bases. V shed 9 bases and J 6 bases; nucleotides not matched to a gene: 10. This CDR3 comprises 14 residues. Germline V gene sequence: CDR1 SNHLY, CDR2 FYNNEI. CDR3 residues: CASVRTGLSNEQFF. DNA for the CDR3: TGTGCCAGTGTAAGGACAGGGTTGAGCAATGAGCAGTTCTTC.

This clonotype was observed a handful of times. The chain is built from TRBV12-3 or TRBV12-4 and TRBJ1-5; D not resolved. The CDR3 spans 13 residues. Trimming cost V 7 bases and J 5 bases, with 12 bases left between them. CDR3 coding DNA: TGTGCCAGCACCTCGGGAGGGCATCAGCCCCAGCATTTT. Its protein product is CASTSGGHQPQHF.

This clonotype showed up just a few times. This chain joins TRBV11-2 and TRBJ2-2, with 8 positions matching TRBD1. The CDR3 runs 14 residues. V lost 6 bases to trimming and J lost 4 bases; unmatched junction nucleotides: 4. The germline gives CDR1 SGHAT, CDR2 FQNNGV. CDR3 sequence: CASRLGQGTGELFF. CDR3 sequence (DNA): TGTGCCAGCAGGCTAGGACAGGGCACCGGGGAGCTGTTTTTT.

Only a few counts were recorded for this clonotype. This sequence joins TRBV7-3 and TRBJ1-6; 9 bases are a match to TRBD1. Losses at the gene ends were 5 bases for V and 9 bases for J; bases not matched to a gene: 2. The CDR3 is 13 residues long. Germline V CDR1 and CDR2: SGHTA, FQGTGA. CDR3 residues: CASSPTGGSPLHF. Here the CDR3 DNA reads TGTGCCAGCAGCCCGACAGGGGGTTCACCCCTCCACTTT.

The chain links TRBV7-6 to TRBJ2-3; no clear D. Germline V gives CDR1 SGHVS, CDR2 FNYEAQ. V was clipped by 6 bases and J by 0 bases, with 10 bases between them. There are 14 residues in the CDR3. CDR3 bases: TGTGCCAGCAGAGCCGGGCACAGCACAGATACGCAGTATTTT. This sequence encodes CASRAGHSTDTQYF.